This TCR beta chain was found in a study of cytomegalovirus exposure and HLA in healthy donors. Study information: Of all 400 or so donors who were genotyped, 70% to 85% belonged to the Caucasian-associated ancestry cluster.

Donors showed nominal health when sampled, although they likely had unrecorded immune exposures. V was cut by 3 bases and J by 9 bases, with 15 bases left in between. CDR3 length: 14 residues. CDR1 is MNHEY, CDR2 SMNVEV, per germline (reference sequence). PCR used 60 Vbeta primers and 13 Jbeta primers. Repertoires were generated with immunoSEQ multiplex PCR, while TCRdb's copy carries only in-frame clones and drops some. This sample's clone table lists approximately 50,000 clones. Comment on this clone: Its antigen is not identified.

Study outcomes and limitations: There were reportedly fewer N-insertions in an Asian-associated ancestry cluster than the approximately 600-donor mean, in a later analysis. There were three CMV-associated chains whose specificity for CMV antigens was confirmed in vitro.

The TCR sequence derives from a woman aged 40 to 55 in good health and CMV-seronegative. Sequencing was done on a sample of PBMCs. This sequence joins TRBV27 and TRBJ1-5, with D tentatively TRBD1 (5 bases). CDR3 region: CASSFGAVRSPQHF. Written as DNA, the CDR3 is TGTGCCAGCAGTTTTGGGGCAGTCAGATCGCCCCAGCATTTT.